These 2 T cell receptor beta chains came from one sample sequenced in a study of shared clonotypes between healthy human individuals. TCRdb's copy holds only in-frame clones and misses some; the assay was immunoSEQ multiplex PCR. The table records about 600,000 clones, 70% to 80% of them present only once. What was sequenced was PBMCs. The receptors were sampled from a woman aged 40 to 50 in good health. Some clones in this sample may be carry-over from other donors' samples.

This clone was seen only a few times. The chain couples TRBV2 to TRBJ2-7, with D perhaps matching TRBD1 (6 bases). The CDR3 is 14 residues long. The germline gives CDR1 SNHLY, CDR2 FYNNEI. The V gene lost 8 bases and the J gene lost 12 bases, with 26 bases spanning the gap. The CDR3 sequence: CASRGGLRAGVLYF. CDR3 nucleotide sequence: TGTGCCAGCCGCGGAGGACTGAGGGCAGGGGTGTTGTACTTC.

The chain joins TRBV6-5 to TRBJ2-5, with D perhaps TRBD1 (6 bases). The J call may be mistaken, given a closer DNA end match to TRBJ2-7. From germline, CDR1 is MNHEY and CDR2 SVGAGI. This CDR3 spans 13 amino acids. The CDR3 here is CASRQAGVHEQYF. The DNA of the CDR3 is TGTGCCAGCAGGCAGGCAGGGGTCCACGAGCAGTACTTC.